Below are 16 T cell receptor beta chains sequenced from a single sample in a study of cytomegalovirus exposure and HLA in healthy donors. Clones were read by immunoSEQ multiplex PCR, and TCRdb kept only the in-frame ones, dropping some. The profile shows about 140,000 clones, more than 85% of them singletons. What was sequenced was PBMCs. The receptors stem from a man aged 18 to 30 in good health and CMV-seronegative.

DNA of the CDR3: TGTGCAAGTCGCTTAGCGCGAAAAGGACAGGGGATCGCTGAAGCTTTCTTT. It is translated as CASRLARKGQGIAEAFF. The gene calls are TRBV12-2 and TRBJ1-1; TRBD1 is the table's D call, not checked against the DNA. TRBV12-2 is recorded as a pseudogene. The CDR3 runs to 17 residues.

This chain connects TRBV7-6 to TRBJ2-5; no firm D call. Trimming stripped 2 bases from V and 5 bases from J, with 6 bases between. CDR1 is SGHVS, CDR2 FNYEAQ, per germline. The CDR3 length is 12 residues. The CDR3, as DNA: TGTGCCAGCAGCTTAAATCAGGAGACCCAGTACTTC. Its protein is CASSLNQETQYF.

V and J are TRBV5-1 and TRBJ2-1; 13 nucleotides match TRBD2. The CDR3 runs 15 residues. The ends lost 4 bases at V and 7 bases at J; junction bases unmatched: 5. Germline lookup yields CDR1 SGHRS and CDR2 YFSETQ. This CDR3 reads CASSVGLAGLNEQFF. In DNA form, the CDR3 reads TGCGCCAGCAGCGTGGGACTAGCGGGATTAAATGAGCAGTTCTTC.

To note about this clone: One junction end disagrees with the germline gene, perhaps due to a read error. V usage is TRBV5-1 and J usage is TRBJ2-3; D call uncertain. The CDR3 has 10 amino acids. CDR1 and CDR2 (germline): SGHRS, YFSETQ. In nucleotides, the CDR3 is TGCGCCAGCAGCTTGCAAACGGTCGATTTT. Translated, it gives CASSLQTVDF.

The J gene is TRBJ2-1, the V gene TRBV27, with TRBD1 matching 8 bases. CDR3 size: 15 residues. The ends lost 8 bases at V and 7 bases at J; junction bases unmatched: 13. The germline gives CDR1 MNHEY, CDR2 SMNVEV (reference sequence). The CDR3 sequence: CASRFRTGNRNEQFF. Written as DNA, the CDR3 is TGTGCCAGCCGGTTTCGGACAGGGAATAGGAATGAGCAGTTCTTC.

The chain uses TRBV6-1 and TRBJ1-2; 9 nucleotides line up with TRBD1. This CDR3 is built from 15 residues. Trimming removed 6 bases from V and 8 bases from J; junction bases left unmatched: 13. Germline CDR1 MNHNS, CDR2 SASEGT. The CDR3: CASSRTNRGQGGYTF. Written as DNA, the CDR3 is TGTGCCAGCAGCAGGACTAACAGGGGGCAAGGAGGCTACACCTTC.

The chain is built from TRBV29-1 and TRBJ1-1; possibly TRBD1 for D (6 bases). Germline-derived CDR1 and CDR2 are SQVTM and ANQGSEA. CDR3 length equals 13 residues. The germline V and J ends were trimmed by 6 bases and 4 bases, with 15 bases remaining between them. The CDR3 coding sequence is TGCAGCGTGGGGAACAGACAGGCCACTGAAGCTTTCTTT. Encoded protein: CSVGNRQATEAFF.

This clone was found once. The chain combines TRBV5-4 with TRBJ1-2, with TRBD1 identical over 7 bases. Germline values: CDR1 SGHNT, CDR2 YYREEE (reference sequence). The CDR3 totals 15 residues. V shed 1 base, J shed 2 bases, and the junction held 5 bases outside the gene matches. The CDR3, as DNA: TGTGCCAGCAGCTTGATGGCAGGGGGGAACTATGGCTACACCTTC. Its translation is CASSLMAGGNYGYTF.

The genes are TRBV7-6 and TRBJ2-5, with a possible D match to TRBD1 (6 bases). The V gene's germline CDR1 is SGHVS and CDR2 FNYEAQ. V lost 1 base and J lost 1, with 13 bases in between. The CDR3 covers 16 residues. Here the CDR3 reads CASSLGGLTIQETQYF. DNA of the CDR3: TGTGCCAGCAGCTTAGGGGGGCTCACGATCCAAGAGACCCAGTACTTC. Drawing the rest from reference TRBV7-6 and TRBJ2-5, the complete variable domain is GAGVSQSPRYKVTKRGQDVALRCDPISGHVSLYWYRQALGQGPEFLTYFNYEAQQDKSGLPNDRFSAERPEGSISTLTIQRTEQRDSAMYRCASSLGGLTIQETQYFGPGTRLLVL.

This clone was picked up one time. V usage is TRBV5-6 and J usage is TRBJ1-5; 7 bases align to TRBD1. The V and J ends lost 3 bases and 6 bases, in that order; junction bases with no gene match: 6. Germline V gives CDR1 SGHDT, CDR2 YYEEEE. The CDR3 has 14 amino acids. In DNA, the CDR3 is TGTGCCAGCAGCTCCGGACAGGTTAGTCAGCCCCAGCATTTT. Amino acids: CASSSGQVSQPQHF. Combining the CDR3 with reference TRBV5-6 and TRBJ1-5 gives the whole variable domain DAGVTQSPTHLIKTRGQQVTLRCSPKSGHDTVSWYQQALGQGPQFIFQYYEEEERQRGNFPDRFSGHQFPNYSSELNVNALLLGDSALYLCASSSGQVSQPQHFGDGTRLSIL.

The chain recombines TRBV30 with TRBJ2-5; TRBD1 matches at 8 bases. The V and J ends lost 5 bases and 3 bases, in that order; junction bases with no gene match: 2. The germline gives CDR1 GTSNPN, CDR2 SVGIG (reference sequence). The length of the CDR3 is 12 residues. The DNA for the CDR3 is TGTGCCTGGGAGACAGGGGAAGAGACCCAGTACTTC. Its protein is CAWETGEETQYF.

This chain joins TRBV7-9 and TRBJ1-2; D is possibly TRBD1 (5 bases). This CDR3 region has 14 residues. Germline CDR1 is SEHNR and CDR2 is FQNEAQ (reference sequence). Trimming shortened V by 2 bases and J by 1 base, and 8 bases separated the two germline ends. CDR3 nucleotide sequence: TGTGCCAGCAGCTTAAAGACAGTTAACTATGGCTACACCTTC. This gives the protein CASSLKTVNYGYTF.

The CDR3 DNA follows: TGTGCCAGCAGCTTAGGCGGGACAGTCGGGGGCATGGGCACTGAAGCTTTCTTT. It specifies CASSLGGTVGGMGTEAFF. The chain joins TRBV13 to TRBJ1-1, with 7 bases aligning to TRBD1. Germline CDR1 PRHDT, CDR2 FYEKMQ (reference sequence). The CDR3 is 18 residues long. V dropped 0 bases and J dropped 4; count of bases not matched to a gene: 14. The complete variable domain, with remaining parts taken from reference TRBV13 and TRBJ1-1, reads AAGVIQSPRHLIKEKRETATLKCYPIPRHDTVYWYQQGPGQDPQFLISFYEKMQSDKGSIPDRFSAQQFSDYHSELNMSSLELGDSALYFCASSLGGTVGGMGTEAFFGQGTRLTVV.

This chain connects TRBV21-1 to TRBJ2-7; TRBD1, as called in the table, went unchecked against the DNA. TRBV21-1 is a pseudogene segment. CDR3 length: 19 amino acids. The CDR3 loop is CASSRARDREGLSSYEQYV. CDR3 in DNA: TGTGCCAGCAGCAGAGCACGGGACAGAGAAGGACTAAGCTCCTACGAGCAGTACGTC.

This CDR3 is CASSQREGGNTEAFF. CDR3 coding DNA: TGCGCCAGCAGCCAACGCGAAGGGGGGAACACTGAAGCTTTCTTT. The gene calls are TRBV4-1 and TRBJ1-1; maybe TRBD1 (6 bases). There are 15 residues in the CDR3. CDR1 and CDR2 from the germline V gene are MGHRA and YSYEKL. The V gene lost 2 bases and the J gene lost 1 base, with 11 bases spanning the gap.

The rearrangement joins TRBV11-3 to TRBJ2-1, with 9 bases matching TRBD2. CDR3 length equals 18 residues. Trimming took 0 bases from V and 0 from J; bases not matched to a gene: 6. Per the germline V gene, CDR1 is SGHNT and CDR2 is YENEEA. CDR3 loop: CASSLDQSGRSSYNEQFF. DNA for the CDR3: TGTGCCAGCAGCTTAGATCAAAGCGGGAGGAGCTCCTACAATGAGCAGTTCTTC.